The present T cell receptor beta chain was sequenced within a study of T cell responses to AZD1222 COVID-19 vaccine (dated by TCRdb to the early 2020s). Describing the broader study: TCR sequencing was performed for more than 230 trial participants, of whom roughly 200 were given two doses of AZD1222 and 26 were given two doses of MenACWY control vaccine. Enrollment into the trials was organized by age into subgroups of 18-55, 56-69 and 70-plus years, and those subgroups contained approximately 160, 26 and 62 TCR-sequenced participants, respectively. Overall study results and their limits: Because no day 14 peak-response samples were available, the repertoires could be characterized only after the peak T cell response. Participants were mostly white British and included more females than males, and it was suggested by the authors that clonal diversity may have been underestimated. Only six AZD1222 recipients were SARS-CoV-2 seropositive at baseline, limiting conclusions about previously exposed vaccinees. The 56-69-year group was small, and its depth increase did not reach significance, likely because of low power. After two AZD1222 doses, spike-specific TCR breadth and depth were significantly higher than at day 0 and than in MenACWY recipients. The whole spike protein was spanned by vaccine-associated CD4 TCRs, and dominant responses were seen in regions 160-218 and 743-854. Reportedly, close to half of the unique spike-specific TCRs recognized epitopes lying outside the regions that are mutated in the B.1.351 and B.1.1.7 variants.

The time point label on this specimen signifies: about 28 days (+/-7) after the second vaccine dose. Because spike-specific TCR depth and breadth did not differ between the two schedules, AZD1222 recipients who got a second dose at roughly 4 weeks were pooled with those who got a second dose at roughly 12 weeks. Samples from vaccinated people were obtained from the UK trials COV001 and COV002, which included a single-blind randomized controlled phase 2/3 trial of AZD1222 (ChAdOx1 nCoV-19) in healthy adults. For TCRbeta chain sequencing, PBMC samples were collected from trial participants at day 0 and at day 28 after the second dose. The CDR3 regions of human TCRbeta chains were subjected to immunosequencing. As for how the authors treated the data: Repertoire TCRs were checked for matches against a reference library of SARS-CoV-2-specific TCRs that had been generated using the MIRA antigen-specificity platform. Breadth meant the fraction of unique TCRs that were SARS-CoV-2-associated, whereas depth meant the fraction of total T cells that were SARS-CoV-2-associated. Using the MIRA data, each spike-specific TCR was mapped to the spike region that the TCR reacts to and placed in a CD4 or CD8 class. Log10-transformed breadth and depth values were compared by one-way ANOVA with Sidak's multiple comparisons tests. In its TCRdb copy, this immuneACCESS table keeps in-frame sequences only and misses some clones. Where compared with another copy, unresolved V genes explain less than half of these, and the others have no known cause. Clone size and V and J calls were adopted from that table, with D and trimming inferred from the DNA. Across this sample there are roughly 120,000 clones, with about 90% seen only once. Of the sample, approximately 1.4% falls within the top ten clones.

For this clone: What this receptor recognizes is not known. Qualities for individual bases were not recorded, and no much larger clone is one base off.

The CDR3 contains 16 residues, cysteine and phenylalanine counted. Only the CDR3 part of the read is kept: 48 bases, read in frame from the first base. CDR1 is given as SGDLS and CDR2 as YYNGEE, both from the germline V gene. V loses 0 bases at its end and J loses 4 bases; junction bases beyond the gene matches: 7. This specimen was peripheral blood, taken 28 days after the second AZD1222 dose. The receptor was derived from an adult who received the AZD1222 COVID-19 vaccine. Recombination connected TRBV9 to TRBJ2-7; 10 of the junction bases match TRBD2. Here the CDR3 is given as CASSVGGAGGEYEQYF. The nucleotide sequence reads as follows: TGTGCCAGCAGCGTAGGTGGAGCGGGAGGGGAGTACGAGCAGTACTTC.